The sequence of this TCR beta chain was determined in a study of shared clonotypes between healthy human individuals. Study observations and caveats: Clonotypes shared by all four sorted-subset donors had higher generation probabilities than non-shared clonotypes.

The naive CD8 fraction comprised CD45RO-negative cells positively selected for CCR7 and excluded terminally differentiated effector memory CD45RA+ cells. Deep-level settings were used for running the assay. Here immunoSEQ multiplex PCR was the method, and the copy in TCRdb shows in-frame clones only, minus some. This table holds some 2,100,000 clones, just over 90% found once. Points on this clone: Its antigen is still unknown.

The origin of this receptor is a man in his late teens or twenties in good health. Some clones in this sample may be carry-over from other donors' samples. The sample taken for sequencing was naive CD8+ T cells from PBMCs.

As DNA, the CDR3 is TGTGCCAGCAGCCCCCCTAAACGCGGGGGGGAGCTGTTTTTT. Encoded protein: CASSPPKRGGELFF. This chain connects TRBV9 to TRBJ2-2, with TRBD2 as a possible D gene (5 bases). The germline CDR1 and CDR2 sequences are SGDLS and YYNGEE. The germline V and J ends were trimmed by 4 bases and 8 bases, with 15 bases remaining between them. The CDR3 has 14 amino acids.